This T cell receptor (beta chain) came from a study of cytomegalovirus exposure and HLA in healthy donors. Across the study: HLA-typed donors contributed 80 million to 85 million unique TCRs, which were held in an early data release. Study-wide findings and caveats: Rates of TCR association differed by HLA locus in a later analysis, with DRB1 highest and HLA-C lowest. A later analysis by the authors found several of the most significant clusters apparently linked to common viral pathogens.

PCR used 60 Vbeta primers and 13 Jbeta primers. Authors' methods: Some 10 million shared chains were among the approximately 87 million unique TCR beta chains that a later analysis counted. Produced via immunoSEQ multiplex PCR; TCRdb's table is partial and in-frame only. V and J calls and clone size are those listed in that table; D and trimming were worked out from the DNA. Here the sample spans under 250,000 clones, 82% being singletons. Notes on this clone: Its antigen is as yet unknown.

V shed 2 bases, J shed 4 bases, and the junction held 6 bases outside the gene matches. The CDR3 is 15 amino acids. Germline assignment: CDR1 MNHEY and CDR2 SMNVEV (reference sequence). The specimen was PBMCs. V and J are TRBV27 and TRBJ2-7; TRBD2 agrees at 9 bases. The TCR originated in a man aged 40-49 years in good health and CMV-seropositive. The CDR3 DNA follows: TGTGCCAGCAGTTTAAGCGGGGGGCTCGGGTACGAGCAGTACGTC. It specifies CASSLSGGLGYEQYV.